This T cell receptor (beta chain) was retrieved from a study of cytomegalovirus exposure and HLA in healthy donors. Looked up from germline, CDR1 is SGHNT and CDR2 is YYREEE (reference sequence). The CDR3 contains 16 residues. After removal of 0 bases from V and 2 bases from J, the junction contained 1 base not matched to a gene. A word on this clone: The antigen remains undetermined.

Amplification used 60 Vbeta primers and 13 Jbeta primers. Sequenced by immunoSEQ multiplex PCR; TCRdb stores in-frame clones only, minus some. This sample yields about 240,000 clones, of which over 70% are seen a single time; 8% belongs to the top ten. Study findings and constraints: A later analysis reportedly found that, within productive TCRs, an Asian-associated ancestry cluster had fewer N-insertions than the mean observed across the roughly 700 donors.

The material sequenced was PBMCs. The chain is built from TRBV5-4 and TRBJ2-1, with 11 bases matching TRBD2. The clonotype originates from a woman in her sixties or seventies in good health and CMV-seropositive. CDR3 bases: TGTGCCAGCAGCTTGGGGGGACTAGCGGCCTACAATGAGCAGTTCTTC. Its protein product is CASSLGGLAAYNEQFF.